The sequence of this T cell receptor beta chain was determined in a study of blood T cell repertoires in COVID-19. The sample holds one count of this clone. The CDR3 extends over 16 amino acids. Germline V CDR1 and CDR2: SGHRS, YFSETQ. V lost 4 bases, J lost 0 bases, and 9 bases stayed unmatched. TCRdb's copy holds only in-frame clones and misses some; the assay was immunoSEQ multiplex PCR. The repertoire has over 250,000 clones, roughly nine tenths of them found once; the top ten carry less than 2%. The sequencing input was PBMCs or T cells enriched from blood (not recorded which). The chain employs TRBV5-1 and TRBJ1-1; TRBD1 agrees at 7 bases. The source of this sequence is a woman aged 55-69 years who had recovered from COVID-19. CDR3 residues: CASSPKGQRMNTEAFF. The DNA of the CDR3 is TGCGCCAGCAGCCCGAAGGGACAGAGAATGAACACTGAAGCTTTCTTT.